This T cell receptor beta chain was retrieved from a study of T cell responses to AZD1222 COVID-19 vaccine. Whether given at about 4 or about 12 weeks, second doses were pooled. Unmatched junction bases numbered 11, after V lost 0 bases and J lost 0 bases. Per the germline V gene, CDR1 is SQVTM and CDR2 is ANQGSEA. This CDR3 has 18 amino acids. Sequenced by immunoSEQ multiplex PCR; TCRdb stores in-frame clones only, minus some. The sample has about 130,000 clones; 70% to 90% are singletons. The count of this clone is one. Antigen unknown. Notes on the study in general: Among those given AZD1222, only 5 to 7 were seropositive at baseline.

This sequence joins TRBV29-1 and TRBJ2-1, with TRBD1 matching over 7 bases. The clonotype comes from an adult who received the AZD1222 COVID-19 vaccine. Here the sequenced sample was peripheral blood, taken 28 days after the second AZD1222 dose. CDR3 amino acids: CSVEEVGGASNSYNEQFF. The CDR3 DNA follows: TGCAGCGTTGAAGAAGTAGGGGGCGCATCCAACTCCTACAATGAGCAGTTCTTC.